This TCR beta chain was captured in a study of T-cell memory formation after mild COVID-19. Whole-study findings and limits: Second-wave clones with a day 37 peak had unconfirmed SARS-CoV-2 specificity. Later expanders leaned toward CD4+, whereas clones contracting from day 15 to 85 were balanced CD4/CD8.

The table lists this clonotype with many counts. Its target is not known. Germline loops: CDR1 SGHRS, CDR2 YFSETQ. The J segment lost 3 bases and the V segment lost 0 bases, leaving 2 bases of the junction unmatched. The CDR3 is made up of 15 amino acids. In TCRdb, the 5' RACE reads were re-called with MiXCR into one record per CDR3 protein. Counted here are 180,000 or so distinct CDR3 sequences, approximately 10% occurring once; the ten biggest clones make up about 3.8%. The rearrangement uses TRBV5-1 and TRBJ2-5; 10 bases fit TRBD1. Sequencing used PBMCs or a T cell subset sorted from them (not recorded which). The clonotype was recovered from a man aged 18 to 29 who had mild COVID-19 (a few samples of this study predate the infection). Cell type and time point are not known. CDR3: CASSLVGTGEETQYF. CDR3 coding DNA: TGCGCCAGCAGCTTGGTCGGGACAGGGGAAGAGACCCAGTACTTC.